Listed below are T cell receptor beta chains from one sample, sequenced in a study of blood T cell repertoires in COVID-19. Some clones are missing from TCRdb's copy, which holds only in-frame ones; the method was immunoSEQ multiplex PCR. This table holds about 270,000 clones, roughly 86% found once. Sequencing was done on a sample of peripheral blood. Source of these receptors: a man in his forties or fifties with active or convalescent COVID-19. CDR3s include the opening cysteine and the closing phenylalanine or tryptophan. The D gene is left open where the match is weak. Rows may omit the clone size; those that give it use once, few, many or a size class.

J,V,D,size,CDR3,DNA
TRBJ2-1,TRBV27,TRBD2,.,CASSPGGPNEQFF,TGTGCCAGCAGTCCGGGAGGGCCCAATGAGCAGTTCTTC
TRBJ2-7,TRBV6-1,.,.,CASSEALGQTYEQYF,TGTGCCAGCAGTGAAGCGCTAGGCCAAACCTACGAGCAGTACTTC
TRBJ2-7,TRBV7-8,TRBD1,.,CASSSRPGQGFEQYF,TGTGCCAGCAGCTCCCGACCGGGACAGGGGTTCGAGCAGTACTTC
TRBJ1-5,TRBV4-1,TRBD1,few,CASSQEAGGYSNQPQHF,TGCGCCAGCAGCCAAGAAGCAGGGGGCTATAGCAATCAGCCCCAGCATTTT
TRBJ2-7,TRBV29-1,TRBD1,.,CSVKAQGVLEQYF,TGCAGCGTCAAGGCACAGGGGGTCTTGGAGCAGTACTTC
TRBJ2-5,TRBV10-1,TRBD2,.,CASSDSIAGGETQYF,TGCGCCAGCAGTGACTCGATAGCGGGAGGGGAGACCCAGTACTTC
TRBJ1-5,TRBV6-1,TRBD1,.,CASSVPDRVVLGNQPQHF,TGTGCCAGCAGTGTTCCGGACAGGGTCGTATTAGGGAATCAGCCCCAGCATTTT
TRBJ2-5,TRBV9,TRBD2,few,CASSVESAGGTETQYF,TGTGCCAGCAGCGTAGAATCGGCGGGAGGTACAGAGACCCAGTACTTC
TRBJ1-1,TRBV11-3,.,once,CASSLAVSGTEAFF,TGTGCCAGCAGCTTGGCGGTGTCGGGCACTGAAGCTTTCTTT
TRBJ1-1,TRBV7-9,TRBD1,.,CASSLIDRAAFF,TGTGCCAGCAGCTTAATTGACAGGGCGGCTTTCTTT
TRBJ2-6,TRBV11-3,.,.,CASRRTGANVLTF,TGTGCCAGCAGGAGGACTGGGGCCAACGTCCTGACTTTC
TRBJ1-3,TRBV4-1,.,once,CASSQEGRSSVGNTIYF,TGCGCCAGCAGCCAAGAAGGGAGATCGAGTGTAGGAAACACCATATATTTT
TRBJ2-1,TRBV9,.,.,CASSAAGGTSEQFF,TGTGCCAGCAGCGCCGCAGGTGGCACGAGTGAGCAGTTCTTC
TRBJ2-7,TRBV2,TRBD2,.,CASSAVVGGPELGQYF,TGTGCCAGCAGTGCGGTGGTGGGAGGGCCTGAATTGGGGCAGTACTTC
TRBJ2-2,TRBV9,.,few,CASSSGGRRNTGELFF,TGTGCCAGCAGTTCGGGGGGCCGTCGGAACACCGGGGAGCTGTTTTTT
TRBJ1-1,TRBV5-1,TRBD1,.,CASSPGTGAWNTEAFF,TGCGCCAGCAGCCCGGGGACAGGGGCCTGGAACACTGAAGCTTTCTTT
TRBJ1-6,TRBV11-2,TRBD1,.,CASSLAGGNPPLHF,TGTGCCAGCAGCCTAGCAGGGGGCAATCCACCCCTCCACTTT
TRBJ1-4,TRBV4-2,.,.,CASSPEERREKLFF,TGTGCCAGCAGCCCCGAAGAGAGGAGGGAAAAACTGTTTTTT
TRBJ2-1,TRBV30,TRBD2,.,CAWSSGNSYNEQFF,TGTGCCTGGAGTAGCGGGAACTCCTACAATGAGCAGTTCTTC
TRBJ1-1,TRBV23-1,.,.,CASSQIPGNTEAFF,TGCGCCAGCAGTCAAATCCCGGGGAACACTGAAGCTTTCTTT
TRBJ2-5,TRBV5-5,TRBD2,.,CASSLTSGDGETQYF,TGTGCCAGCAGCTTGACTAGCGGGGACGGGGAGACCCAGTACTTC
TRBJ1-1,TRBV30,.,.,CAWSVRPQSPEAFF,TGTGCCTGGAGTGTAAGGCCCCAGTCCCCGGAGGCTTTCTTT
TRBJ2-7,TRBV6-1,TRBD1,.,CASSEGDRGVPYEQYF,TGTGCCAGCAGTGAGGGGGACAGGGGAGTTCCCTACGAGCAGTACTTC
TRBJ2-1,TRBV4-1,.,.,CASSQVEDNEQFF,TGCGCCAGCAGCCAAGTAGAAGACAATGAGCAGTTCTTC
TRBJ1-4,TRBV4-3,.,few,CASGASTREKLFF,TGCGCCAGCGGGGCCTCAACCAGGGAAAAACTGTTTTTT
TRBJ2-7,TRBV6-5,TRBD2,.,CASSTSSGVYEQYF,TGTGCCAGCAGTACGTCTAGCGGGGTCTACGAGCAGTACTTC
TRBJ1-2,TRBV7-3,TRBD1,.,CASSLGTGSYGYTF,TGTGCCAGCAGCTTAGGGACAGGGAGCTATGGCTACACCTTC
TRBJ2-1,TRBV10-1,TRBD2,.,CASSAWTSGRYEQFF,TGCGCCAGCAGTGCGTGGACTAGCGGGAGGTATGAGCAGTTCTTC
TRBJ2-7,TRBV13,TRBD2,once,CASSLGTSGYEQYF,TGTGCCAGCAGCTTAGGGACTAGCGGCTACGAGCAGTACTTC
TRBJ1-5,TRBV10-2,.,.,CASSESHSNQPQHF,TGCGCCAGCAGTGAGTCCCACTCCAATCAGCCCCAGCATTTT
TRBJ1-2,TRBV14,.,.,CASSQRWGGGYTF,TGTGCCAGCAGCCAACGATGGGGCGGTGGCTACACCTTC
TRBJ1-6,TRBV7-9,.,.,CASSLTVGGNSPLHF,TGTGCCAGCAGCTTAACGGTCGGGGGTAATTCACCCCTCCACTTT
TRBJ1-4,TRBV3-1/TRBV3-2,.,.,CASSQEGGPDEKLFF,TGTGCCAGCAGCCAAGAAGGAGGCCCAGATGAAAAACTGTTTTTT
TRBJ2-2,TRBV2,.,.,CASSSQGYTGELFF,TGTGCCAGCAGCTCCCAGGGGTACACCGGGGAGCTGTTTTTT
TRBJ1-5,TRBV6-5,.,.,CASSYSFRGNQPQHF,TGTGCCAGCAGTTACTCTTTCCGGGGCAATCAGCCCCAGCATTTT
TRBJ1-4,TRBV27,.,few,CASSSNAPRSLFF,TGTGCCAGCAGTTCTAACGCCCCCCGGAGTCTGTTTTTT
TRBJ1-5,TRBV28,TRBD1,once,CAGQQGGQNQPQHF,TGTGCCGGACAACAGGGGGGCCAAAATCAGCCCCAGCATTTT
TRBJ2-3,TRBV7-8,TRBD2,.,CASSFGKGGSGRVGADTQYF,TGTGCCAGCAGCTTTGGTAAAGGAGGTAGCGGGAGGGTAGGAGCAGATACGCAGTATTTT
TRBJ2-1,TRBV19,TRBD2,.,CASSIDQSSGTYNEQFF,TGTGCCAGTAGTATAGATCAATCAAGCGGGACGTACAATGAGCAGTTCTTC
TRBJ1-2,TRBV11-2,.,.,CASSSVGQIDGYTF,TGTGCCAGCAGCTCAGTGGGGCAGATCGATGGCTACACCTTC
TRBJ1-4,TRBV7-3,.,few,CASSLRANEKLFF,TGTGCCAGCAGCTTACGCGCTAATGAAAAACTGTTTTTT
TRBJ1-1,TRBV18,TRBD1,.,CASSPLERTGGNTEAFF,TGTGCCAGCTCACCACTCGAACGGACAGGGGGGAACACTGAAGCTTTCTTT
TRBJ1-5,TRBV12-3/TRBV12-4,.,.,CASSLAGTQHF,TGTGCCAGCAGTTTGGCGGGGACCCAGCATTTT
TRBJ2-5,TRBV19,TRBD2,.,CASSPGLAGEGQETQYF,TGTGCCAGTTCTCCGGGACTAGCGGGAGAAGGTCAAGAGACCCAGTACTTC
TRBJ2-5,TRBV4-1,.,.,CASSPPWGNQETQYF,TGCGCCAGCAGCCCACCGTGGGGCAATCAAGAGACCCAGTACTTC
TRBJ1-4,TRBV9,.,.,CASSVGLGEATNEKLFF,TGTGCCAGCAGCGTAGGGTTAGGTGAGGCAACTAATGAAAAACTGTTTTTT
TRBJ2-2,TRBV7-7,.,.,CASRTDSSGELFF,TGTGCCAGCAGGACGGACTCTTCAGGGGAGCTGTTTTTT
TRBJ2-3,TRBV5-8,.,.,CASTRDLGADTQYF,TGTGCCAGCACCCGGGACTTGGGGGCAGATACGCAGTATTTT
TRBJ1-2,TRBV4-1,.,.,CASSHLETVESYGYTF,TGCGCCAGCAGCCACCTCGAGACAGTGGAAAGCTATGGCTACACCTTC
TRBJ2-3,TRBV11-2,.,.,CASSLDVSTDTQYF,TGTGCCAGCAGCTTAGACGTGTCCACAGATACGCAGTATTTT
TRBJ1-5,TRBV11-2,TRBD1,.,CASSWVIKQGTHNQPQHF,TGTGCCAGCAGCTGGGTAATTAAACAGGGGACCCACAATCAGCCCCAGCATTTT
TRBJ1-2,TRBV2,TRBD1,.,CASGGINRDRADLGYGYTF,TGTGCCAGCGGGGGGATAAACCGGGACAGGGCAGATCTGGGCTATGGCTACACCTTC
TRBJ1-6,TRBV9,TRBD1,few,CASNPTAGTGGPPLHF,TGTGCCAGCAACCCAACTGCCGGGACAGGGGGCCCACCCCTCCACTTT
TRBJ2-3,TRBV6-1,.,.,CASSDGMDTQYF,TGTGCCAGCAGTGATGGCATGGATACGCAGTATTTT
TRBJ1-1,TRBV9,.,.,CASSEGVDTEAFF,TGTGCCAGCAGCGAGGGAGTAGATACTGAAGCTTTCTTT